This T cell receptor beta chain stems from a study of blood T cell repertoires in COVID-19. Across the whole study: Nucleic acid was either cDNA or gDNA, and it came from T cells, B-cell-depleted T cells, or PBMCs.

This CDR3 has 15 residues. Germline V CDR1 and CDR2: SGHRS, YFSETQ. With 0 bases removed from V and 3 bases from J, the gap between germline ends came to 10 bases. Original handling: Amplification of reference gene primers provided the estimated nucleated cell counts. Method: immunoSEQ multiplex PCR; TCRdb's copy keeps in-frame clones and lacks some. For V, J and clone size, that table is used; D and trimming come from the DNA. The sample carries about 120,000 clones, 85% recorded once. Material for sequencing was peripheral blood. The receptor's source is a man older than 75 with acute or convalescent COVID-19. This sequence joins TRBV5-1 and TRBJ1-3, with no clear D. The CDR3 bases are TGCGCCAGCAGCTTGGACGGGTCATTTGGAAACACCATATATTTT. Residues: CASSLDGSFGNTIYF.